Given below is one T cell receptor (beta chain) in context. The data stem from a study of technical replicates of blood from a few donors. Produced via immunoSEQ multiplex PCR; TCRdb's table is partial and in-frame only. This table has about 86,000 clones, over 95% appearing once. J gave up 0 bases and V 8 bases, and 9 bases lay outside the gene matches. CDR3 length: 15 residues. Germline V gene data show CDR1 as SQVTM and CDR2 as ANQGSEA. This receptor was identified in a human donor in good health. The sequenced material came from T cells isolated from PBMCs. The chain recombines TRBV29-1 with TRBJ2-1; 8 positions match TRBD1. The DNA for the CDR3 is TGCAGCACCGGACAGGGATATCGCTCCTACAATGAGCAGTTCTTC. Encoded protein: CSTGQGYRSYNEQFF.